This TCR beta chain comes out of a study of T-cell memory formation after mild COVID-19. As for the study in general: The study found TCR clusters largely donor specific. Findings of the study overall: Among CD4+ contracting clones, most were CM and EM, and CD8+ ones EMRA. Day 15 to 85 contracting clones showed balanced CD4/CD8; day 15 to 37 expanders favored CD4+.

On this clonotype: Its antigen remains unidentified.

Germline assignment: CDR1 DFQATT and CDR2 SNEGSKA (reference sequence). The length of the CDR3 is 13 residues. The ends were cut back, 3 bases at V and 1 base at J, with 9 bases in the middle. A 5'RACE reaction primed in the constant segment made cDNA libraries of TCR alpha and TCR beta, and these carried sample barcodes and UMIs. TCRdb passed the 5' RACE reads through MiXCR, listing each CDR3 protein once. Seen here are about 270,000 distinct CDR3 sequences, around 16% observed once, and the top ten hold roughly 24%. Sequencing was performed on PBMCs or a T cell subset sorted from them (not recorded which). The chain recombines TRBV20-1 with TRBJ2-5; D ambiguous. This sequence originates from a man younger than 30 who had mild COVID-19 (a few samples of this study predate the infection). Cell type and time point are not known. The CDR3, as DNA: TGCAGTGCTAGCATTCGGACCCAAGAGACCCAGTACTTC. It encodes CSASIRTQETQYF.